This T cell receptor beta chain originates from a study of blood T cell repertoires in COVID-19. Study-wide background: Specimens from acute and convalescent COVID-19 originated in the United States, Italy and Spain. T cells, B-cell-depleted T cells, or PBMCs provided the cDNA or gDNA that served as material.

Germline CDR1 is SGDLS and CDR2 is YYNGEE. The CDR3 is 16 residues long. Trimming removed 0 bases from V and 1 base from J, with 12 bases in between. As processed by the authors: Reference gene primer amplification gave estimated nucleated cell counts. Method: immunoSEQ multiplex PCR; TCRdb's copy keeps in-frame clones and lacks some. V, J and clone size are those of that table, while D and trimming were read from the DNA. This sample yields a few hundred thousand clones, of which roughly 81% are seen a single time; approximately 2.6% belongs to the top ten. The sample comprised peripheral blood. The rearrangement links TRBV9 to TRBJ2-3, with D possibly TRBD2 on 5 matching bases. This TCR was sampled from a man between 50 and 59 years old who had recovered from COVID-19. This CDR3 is CASSVGVARGTDTQYF. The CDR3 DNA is TGTGCCAGCAGCGTAGGCGTAGCGCGAGGCACAGATACGCAGTATTTT.